A single sample gave rise to the 9 T cell receptor beta chains below, sequenced in a study of cytomegalovirus exposure and HLA in healthy donors. The PCR employed 60 Vbeta primers together with 13 Jbeta primers. The repertoire was sequenced with immunoSEQ multiplex PCR; TCRdb's copy has only in-frame clones and lacks some. In the table there are about 110,000 clones, around 77% of which are singletons. The sequencing sample was made of PBMCs. These receptor sequences come from a human donor in good health.

The chain combines TRBV6-6 with TRBJ1-4, with a possible D match to TRBD1 (5 bases). Germline loops: CDR1 MNHNY, CDR2 SVGAGI (reference sequence). V dropped 6 bases and J dropped 4 bases, with 9 bases sitting between them. The CDR3 loop spans 13 amino acids. The CDR3 loop is CASRRGGNEKLFF. The DNA of the CDR3 is TGTGCCAGCAGACGGGGGGGTAATGAAAAACTGTTTTTT.

V is TRBV10-3 and J is TRBJ2-2, with D tentatively TRBD1 (5 bases). CDR1 and CDR2 (germline): ENHRY, SYGVKD. The CDR3 sequence is 17 residues long. Trimming removed 0 bases at V and 1 base at J, with 12 bases between. The DNA for the CDR3 is TGTGCCATCAGTGAGTCCCGGGTGGGGCTGAACACCGGGGAGCTGTTTTTT. It translates to CAISESRVGLNTGELFF.

The chain's CDR3 is CASRPWGRGDNEQFF. The CDR3, as DNA: TGTGCCAGCAGGCCCTGGGGTCGGGGTGACAATGAGCAGTTCTTC. The chain employs TRBV6-5 and TRBJ2-1; perhaps TRBD2 as D (5 bases). Germline V gives CDR1 MNHEY, CDR2 SVGAGI. The CDR3 consists of 15 residues. V lost 6 bases to trimming and J lost 5 bases, with 17 bases between them.

The V and J genes are TRBV7-9 and TRBJ2-6; TRBD1 matches at 8 bases. Unmatched junction bases numbered 5, after V lost 4 bases and J lost 0 bases. Germline loops: CDR1 SEHNR, CDR2 FQNEAQ (reference sequence). CDR3 size: 17 residues. CDR3 coding DNA: TGTGCCAGCAGCTCCGGACAGGGAAGCTCTGGGGCCAACGTCCTGACTTTC. It codes for CASSSGQGSSGANVLTF.

The chain carries TRBV5-1 and TRBJ2-7, with D possibly being TRBD2 (6 bases). Germline V CDR1 and CDR2: SGHRS, YFSETQ. V gave up 1 base and J gave up 4 bases, with 15 bases separating them. CDR3 size: 15 residues. The CDR3 bases are TGCGCCAGCAGCTTGAGACTAGGGCCTGCGTACGAGCAGTACTTC. This gives the protein CASSLRLGPAYEQYF.

The chain recombines TRBV18 with TRBJ1-5, with 8 bases matching TRBD1. Germline V lookup: CDR1 KGHSH, CDR2 LQKENI. CDR3 size: 16 residues. With 3 bases clipped from V and 1 base from J, the junction kept 5 bases outside the gene matches. The CDR3 protein is CASSPTRGPSNQPQHF. For the CDR3, the DNA is TGTGCCAGCTCACCTACCAGGGGGCCCAGCAATCAGCCCCAGCATTTT.

This clone was detected only a few times. The CDR3 coding sequence is TGTGCCAGCAGTGCAGGGGGATGGGACACCATATATTTT. This codes for CASSAGGWDTIYF. The chain employs TRBV28 and TRBJ1-3, with TRBD1 matching 7 bases. V lost 5 bases, J lost 8 bases, and 6 bases stayed unmatched. CDR1 MDHEN and CDR2 SYDVKM come from the germline V gene. CDR3 size: 13 residues.

The chain uses TRBV7-3 and TRBJ2-5; D uncertain. The CDR3 length is 13 residues. Germline V gives CDR1 SGHTA, CDR2 FQGTGA. The ends were cut back, 3 bases at V and 2 bases at J, with 7 bases in the middle. The CDR3 sequence is CASSFSPQETQYF. The CDR3 DNA reads as TGTGCCAGCAGCTTTAGCCCTCAAGAGACCCAGTACTTC.

V is TRBV28 and J is TRBJ2-1, with D unclear. V lost 4 bases to trimming and J lost 9 bases, with 7 bases between them. CDR1 is MDHEN, CDR2 SYDVKM, per germline. This CDR3 comprises 11 residues. CDR3 protein: CASSSRREQFF. CDR3 coding DNA: TGTGCCAGCAGTTCTAGGCGTGAGCAGTTCTTC. The variable domain in full, completed from reference TRBV28 and TRBJ2-1, reads DVKVTQSSRYLVKRTGEKVFLECVQDMDHENMFWYRQDPGLGLRLIYFSYDVKMKEKGDIPEGYSVSREKKERFSLILESASTNQTSMYLCASSSRREQFFGPGTRLTVL.